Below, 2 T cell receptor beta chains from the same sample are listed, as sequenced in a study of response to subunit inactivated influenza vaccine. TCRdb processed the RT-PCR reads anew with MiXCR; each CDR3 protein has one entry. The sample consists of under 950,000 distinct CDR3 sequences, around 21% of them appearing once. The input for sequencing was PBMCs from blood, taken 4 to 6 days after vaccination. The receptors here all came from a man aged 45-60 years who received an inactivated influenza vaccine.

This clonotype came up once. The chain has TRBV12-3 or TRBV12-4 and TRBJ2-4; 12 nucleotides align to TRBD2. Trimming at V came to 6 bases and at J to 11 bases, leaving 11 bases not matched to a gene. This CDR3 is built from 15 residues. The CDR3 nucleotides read TGTGCCAGCAGCCCCCGACTAGCGGGGGACGCGGTTCAGTACTTC. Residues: CASSPRLAGDAVQYF.

In DNA form, the CDR3 reads TGTGCCAGCAGTTTACGGGGAGATACAACGCAGTATTTT. Translation: CASSLRGDTTQYF. The rearrangement uses TRBV27 and TRBJ2-3, with a weak D call TRBD2 (5 bases). This CDR3 comprises 13 residues. The V gene's germline CDR1 is MNHEY and CDR2 SMNVEV (reference sequence). Trimming pared 2 bases from V and 9 bases from J, leaving 12 bases between.